This T cell receptor beta chain derives from a study of T-cell reconstitution after alpha-beta-depleted transplantation in children. CDR3 length equals 16 residues. Per germline, CDR1 SGHTA and CDR2 FQGNSA. V lost 5 bases to trimming and J lost 1 base; unmatched junction nucleotides: 6. General observations from the study: T-cell counts and diversity at one year post-transplant came mainly from newly produced T cells.

Unique molecular identifiers tagged the TCRbeta library. Each CDR3 protein is one row after TCRdb ran MiXCR on the PCR reads. The profile covers about 200,000 distinct CDR3 sequences, with 6.6% appearing a single time and roughly 6% taken by the ten largest. Worth noting for this clonotype: Its antigen is as yet unknown.

This chain uses TRBV7-2 with TRBJ2-1; 9 bases agree with TRBD1. The TCR sequence derives from a boy aged 2-15 years with acute lymphoblastic leukemia, due to receive a stem cell transplant. Sample: PBMCs, taken before TCRalphabeta/CD19-depleted stem cell transplant. CDR3 loop: CASSTGTGISYNEQFF. CDR3 sequence (DNA): TGTGCCAGCAGCACCGGGACAGGGATTTCCTACAATGAGCAGTTCTTC.